This TCR beta chain was sequenced in a study of radiotherapy plus CTLA-4 blockade in lung cancer. Study-level points and caveats: Early shifts in blood T cell clones, with interferon-beta, reportedly predicted response best. Radiotherapy was combined with ipilimumab, and tumor-derived TCR clones then expanded in blood.

On this clone itself: The target antigen is unknown.

The CDR3 has 15 residues. Germline values: CDR1 SGHRS, CDR2 YFSETQ. With 0 bases removed from V and 2 bases from J, the gap between germline ends came to 9 bases. Sequencing was performed with immunoSEQ multiplex PCR; in TCRdb, only in-frame clones are kept and a portion is missing. The sample includes some 71,000 clones, about 72% of them seen just once. This rearrangement joins TRBV5-1 to TRBJ2-1, with D possibly matching TRBD2 (5 bases). The sequenced sample was peripheral blood, obtained from a patient treated with radiotherapy plus ipilimumab. This sequence originates from a human donor with non-small cell lung cancer whose response to radiotherapy plus ipilimumab could not be evaluated. Some clones in this sample may be carry-over from other donors' samples. The CDR3 sequence is CASSLAATTYNEQFF. Here the CDR3 DNA reads TGCGCCAGCAGCTTGGCAGCGACTACCTACAATGAGCAGTTCTTC.